The rows below give T cell receptor beta chains drawn from one sample of a study of T cell responses to AZD1222 COVID-19 vaccine. TCRdb keeps only in-frame clones here, not all; method: immunoSEQ multiplex PCR. In the table there are about 180,000 clones, less than 95% of which are singletons. The sample was peripheral blood, taken on day 0 of AZD1222 vaccination. The receptors here all came from an adult in good health. Both conserved end residues are part of each CDR3. Each record gives: clone size, D gene, V gene, J gene, CDR3 DNA, CDR3 protein. A D gene is named only where the DNA matches it firmly. The listing skips clone size in some rows; elsewhere it reads once, few, many or a size class.

clone_size: NA; d_call: NA; v_call: TRBV19; j_call: TRBJ1-2; cdr3_nt: TGTGCCAGTACCCTACGAGGAGGCGGCTACACCTTC; cdr3_aa: CASTLRGGGYTF
clone_size: NA; d_call: TRBD1; v_call: TRBV7-9; j_call: TRBJ1-2; cdr3_nt: TGTGCCAGCAGCTTAGCGGGGGAGTACAGGGGTGAAGGCTACACCTTC; cdr3_aa: CASSLAGEYRGEGYTF
clone_size: NA; d_call: NA; v_call: TRBV9; j_call: TRBJ2-5; cdr3_nt: TGTGCCAGCAGCGGAGGGTCCTACGGGGAGACCCAGTACTTC; cdr3_aa: CASSGGSYGETQYF
clone_size: NA; d_call: TRBD2; v_call: TRBV3-1/TRBV3-2; j_call: TRBJ2-7; cdr3_nt: TGTGCCAGCAGCCCGAGGGAGGGCTACGAGCAGTACTTC; cdr3_aa: CASSPREGYEQYF
clone_size: NA; d_call: NA; v_call: TRBV2; j_call: TRBJ1-1; cdr3_nt: TGTGCCAGCAGTGGGGGACGGGAGAACACTGAAGCTTTCTTT; cdr3_aa: CASSGGRENTEAFF
clone_size: NA; d_call: NA; v_call: TRBV30; j_call: TRBJ2-7; cdr3_nt: TGTGCCTGGAGTCATCACGGGACCCCGCAGTACTTC; cdr3_aa: CAWSHHGTPQYF
clone_size: once; d_call: NA; v_call: TRBV11-2; j_call: TRBJ1-5; cdr3_nt: TGTGCCAGCAGCTTAGGACGGGGGGAAATGATGGCCCAGCATTTT; cdr3_aa: CASSLGRGEMMAQHF
clone_size: once; d_call: NA; v_call: TRBV6-5; j_call: TRBJ2-2; cdr3_nt: TGTGCCAGCAACAGGCGGCAGGAGCTCACCGGGGAGCTGTTTTTT; cdr3_aa: CASNRRQELTGELFF
clone_size: NA; d_call: TRBD2; v_call: TRBV5-4; j_call: TRBJ2-1; cdr3_nt: TGTGCCAGCAGCTCCCGCGGGGGAGAATCCTACAATGAGCAGTTCTTC; cdr3_aa: CASSSRGGESYNEQFF
clone_size: NA; d_call: NA; v_call: TRBV7-9; j_call: TRBJ1-1; cdr3_nt: TGTGCCAGCAGCCGGGACCGGGGGGCTTTCTTT; cdr3_aa: CASSRDRGAFF
clone_size: NA; d_call: TRBD1; v_call: TRBV5-4; j_call: TRBJ1-5; cdr3_nt: TGTGCCTACTCAGGGGGGCAGAAGAATCAGCCCCAGCATTTT; cdr3_aa: CAYSGGQKNQPQHF
clone_size: NA; d_call: NA; v_call: TRBV7-3; j_call: TRBJ2-1; cdr3_nt: TGTGCCAGCAGCTCCCAGGACGGTCAACATGAGCAGTTCTTC; cdr3_aa: CASSSQDGQHEQFF
clone_size: NA; d_call: NA; v_call: TRBV27; j_call: TRBJ1-2; cdr3_nt: TGTGCCAGCAGGAGTGGGTATGGCTACACCTTC; cdr3_aa: CASRSGYGYTF
clone_size: NA; d_call: NA; v_call: TRBV4-3; j_call: TRBJ2-7; cdr3_nt: TGCGCCAGCAGCCAAGATCCGTTAGGAAACTACGAGCAGTACTTC; cdr3_aa: CASSQDPLGNYEQYF
clone_size: NA; d_call: TRBD1; v_call: TRBV6-1; j_call: TRBJ1-5; cdr3_nt: TGTGCCAGCAGTTTACAGGGGAATCAGCCCCAGCATTTT; cdr3_aa: CASSLQGNQPQHF
clone_size: NA; d_call: TRBD1; v_call: TRBV10-2; j_call: TRBJ1-2; cdr3_nt: TGCGCCAGCAGTGAGTCAGCGACAGGGCCTTATGGCTACACCTTC; cdr3_aa: CASSESATGPYGYTF
clone_size: NA; d_call: NA; v_call: TRBV6-5; j_call: TRBJ2-1; cdr3_nt: TGTGCCAGCAGCCACCCTCGACTAACCGGCGATGAGCAGTTCTTC; cdr3_aa: CASSHPRLTGDEQFF
clone_size: NA; d_call: NA; v_call: TRBV28; j_call: TRBJ1-2; cdr3_nt: TGTGCCAGCAGTTTTCCCGGGGGACAAACCTATGGCTACACCTTC; cdr3_aa: CASSFPGGQTYGYTF
clone_size: NA; d_call: TRBD1; v_call: TRBV5-4; j_call: TRBJ1-1; cdr3_nt: TGTGCCAGCAGCTTAGACAGGGGGCAATGGGTGAACACTGAAGCTTTCTTT; cdr3_aa: CASSLDRGQWVNTEAFF
clone_size: once; d_call: TRBD1; v_call: TRBV7-2; j_call: TRBJ1-5; cdr3_nt: TGTGCCAGCAGCTCGAAAACAGGGGCCACTCAGCCCCAGCATTTT; cdr3_aa: CASSSKTGATQPQHF
clone_size: NA; d_call: TRBD1; v_call: TRBV9; j_call: TRBJ1-2; cdr3_nt: TGTGCCAGCAGCGCACAGGGGAGAGGCTACACCTTC; cdr3_aa: CASSAQGRGYTF
clone_size: NA; d_call: TRBD1; v_call: TRBV5-1; j_call: TRBJ2-1; cdr3_nt: TGCGCCAGCAGCTTACAGGGGACAGCGGCCTACAATGAGCAGTTCTTC; cdr3_aa: CASSLQGTAAYNEQFF
clone_size: NA; d_call: TRBD2; v_call: TRBV5-4; j_call: TRBJ2-7; cdr3_nt: TGTGCCAGCAGCTTGGCGGGGGGGCCACCCTCCTACGAGCAGTACTTC; cdr3_aa: CASSLAGGPPSYEQYF
clone_size: NA; d_call: NA; v_call: TRBV4-2; j_call: TRBJ1-3; cdr3_nt: TGTGCCAGCAGCCAAGATGGGCACACCATATATTTT; cdr3_aa: CASSQDGHTIYF
clone_size: NA; d_call: NA; v_call: TRBV27; j_call: TRBJ2-1; cdr3_nt: TGTGCCAGCAGTCCGGGAAGCCGAGGTAGTAATGAGCAGTTCTTC; cdr3_aa: CASSPGSRGSNEQFF
clone_size: NA; d_call: NA; v_call: TRBV5-1; j_call: TRBJ1-2; cdr3_nt: TGCGCCAGCAGCTTGAGGACGGGCGGGGCCTATGGCTACACCTTC; cdr3_aa: CASSLRTGGAYGYTF
clone_size: NA; d_call: NA; v_call: TRBV6-2/TRBV6-3; j_call: TRBJ2-7; cdr3_nt: TGTGCCAGCAGTTCGTTCCAAAGACTGGAGTTCTCGCAGTACTTC; cdr3_aa: CASSSFQRLEFSQYF
clone_size: NA; d_call: NA; v_call: TRBV2; j_call: TRBJ2-2; cdr3_nt: TGTGCCAGCAGTGAGCTGAAAACCGGGGAGCTGTTTTTT; cdr3_aa: CASSELKTGELFF
clone_size: NA; d_call: NA; v_call: TRBV30; j_call: TRBJ2-4; cdr3_nt: TGTGCCTGGAGTGGGGGGGACACCTTAGCCAAAAACATTCAGTACTTC; cdr3_aa: CAWSGGDTLAKNIQYF
clone_size: NA; d_call: NA; v_call: TRBV7-3; j_call: TRBJ2-4; cdr3_nt: TGTGCCAGCAGCTTAACGCCGTCTGGGGTGGGGGTAGCCAAAAACATTCAGTACTTC; cdr3_aa: CASSLTPSGVGVAKNIQYF
clone_size: NA; d_call: NA; v_call: TRBV6-5; j_call: TRBJ1-1; cdr3_nt: TGTGCCAGCAGTTACTCGAGTGGGCCCAGCACTGAAGCTTTCTTT; cdr3_aa: CASSYSSGPSTEAFF
clone_size: NA; d_call: NA; v_call: TRBV20-1; j_call: TRBJ2-7; cdr3_nt: TGCAGTGCTAGTGACAGGTACGAGCAGTACTTC; cdr3_aa: CSASDRYEQYF